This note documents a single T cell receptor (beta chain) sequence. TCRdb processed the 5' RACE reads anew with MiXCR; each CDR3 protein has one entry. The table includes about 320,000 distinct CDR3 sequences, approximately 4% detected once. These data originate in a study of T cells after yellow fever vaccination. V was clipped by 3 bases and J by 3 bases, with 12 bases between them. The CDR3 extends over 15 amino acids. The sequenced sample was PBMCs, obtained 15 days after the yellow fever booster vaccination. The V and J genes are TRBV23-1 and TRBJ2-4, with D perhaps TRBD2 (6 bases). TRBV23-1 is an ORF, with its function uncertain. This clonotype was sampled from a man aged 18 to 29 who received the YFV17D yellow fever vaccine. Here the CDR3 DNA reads TGCGCCAGCAGTCACCCGGGGGTGGGCAAAAACATTCAGTACTTC. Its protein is CASSHPGVGKNIQYF.